The TCR beta chain under discussion was sequenced for a study of T cells after somatic rescue of genetic block. Germline CDR1 is MGHRA and CDR2 is YSYEKL. The CDR3 is 14 amino acids. V lost 2 bases and J lost 3, with 11 bases in between. TCRdb's copy holds only in-frame clones and misses some; the assay was immunoSEQ multiplex PCR. The profile shows 68,000 or so clones, less than 95% of them singletons. The sequence was obtained from a middle-aged man. The chain employs TRBV4-1 and TRBJ2-7, with TRBD1 as a possible D gene (6 bases). The sample taken for sequencing was peripheral blood mononuclear cells (PBMCs). This CDR3 is CASSQFQGSYEQYF. The DNA of the CDR3 is TGCGCCAGCAGCCAATTCCAGGGGAGCTACGAGCAGTACTTC.